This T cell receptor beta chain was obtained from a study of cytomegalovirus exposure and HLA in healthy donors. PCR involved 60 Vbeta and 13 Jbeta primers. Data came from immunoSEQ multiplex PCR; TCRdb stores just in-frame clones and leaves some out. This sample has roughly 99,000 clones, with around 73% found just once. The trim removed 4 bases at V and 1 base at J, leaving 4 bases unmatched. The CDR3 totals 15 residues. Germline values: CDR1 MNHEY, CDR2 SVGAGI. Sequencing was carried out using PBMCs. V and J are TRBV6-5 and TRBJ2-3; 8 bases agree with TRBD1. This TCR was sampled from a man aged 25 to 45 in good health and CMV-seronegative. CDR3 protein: CASSSRGLGTDTQYF. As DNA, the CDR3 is TGTGCCAGCAGTTCCAGGGGGCTCGGCACAGATACGCAGTATTTT.